Below, 5 T cell receptor beta chains from the same sample are listed, as sequenced in a study of blood T cell repertoires in COVID-19. Data came from immunoSEQ multiplex PCR; TCRdb stores just in-frame clones and leaves some out. The data hold tens of thousands of clones, with approximately 80% observed a single time. Material for sequencing was peripheral blood. All receptors come from a woman aged 55-69 years with acute or convalescent COVID-19.

V and J are TRBV5-6 and TRBJ1-2, with TRBD1 matching over 12 bases. V gave up 4 bases and J gave up 4 bases; unmatched junction bases: 2. The germline V gene has CDR1 SGHDT and CDR2 YYEEEE. The CDR3 covers 14 residues. The CDR3 reads CASSRGQGAYGYTF. The CDR3 DNA is TGTGCCAGCAGCAGGGGACAGGGGGCCTATGGCTACACCTTC.

CDR3: CASSLRTGSTDTQYF. CDR3 nucleotides: TGTGCCAGCTCATTGAGAACCGGTAGCACAGATACGCAGTATTTT. The V call is TRBV18, the J call TRBJ2-3; D is uncertain. This CDR3 region has 15 residues. The germline V gene has CDR1 KGHSH and CDR2 LQKENI. The V and J ends lost 5 bases and 0 bases respectively, with 12 bases between them.

The V call is TRBV7-9, the J call TRBJ1-6; D remains ambiguous. The length of the CDR3 is 17 residues. Germline CDR1 and CDR2: SEHNR and FQNEAQ (reference sequence). Trimming shortened V by 4 bases and J by 0 bases, and 13 bases separated the two germline ends. CDR3 region: CASSSPREGSYNSPLHF. The CDR3 DNA reads TGTGCCAGCAGCTCACCCCGCGAGGGCTCCTATAATTCACCCCTCCACTTT.

This chain links TRBV7-9 with TRBJ2-5; 10 positions agree with TRBD1. The CDR3 totals 16 residues. Trimming took 4 bases from V and 2 from J; bases not matched to a gene: 7. Germline values: CDR1 SEHNR, CDR2 FQNEAQ (reference sequence). As DNA, the CDR3 is TGTGCCAGCAGCTCCCTACGGACAGGGGGTCAAGAGACCCAGTACTTC. It codes for CASSSLRTGGQETQYF.

The chain couples TRBV6-6 to TRBJ1-2, with D unresolved. Germline V gene data show CDR1 as MNHNY and CDR2 as SVGAGI (reference sequence). V shed 0 bases and J shed 0 bases, with 5 bases lying between them. This CDR3 has 14 residues. In DNA, the CDR3 is TGTGCCAGCAGTTACTCGTCATCTAACTATGGCTACACCTTC. Amino acid sequence: CASSYSSSNYGYTF.